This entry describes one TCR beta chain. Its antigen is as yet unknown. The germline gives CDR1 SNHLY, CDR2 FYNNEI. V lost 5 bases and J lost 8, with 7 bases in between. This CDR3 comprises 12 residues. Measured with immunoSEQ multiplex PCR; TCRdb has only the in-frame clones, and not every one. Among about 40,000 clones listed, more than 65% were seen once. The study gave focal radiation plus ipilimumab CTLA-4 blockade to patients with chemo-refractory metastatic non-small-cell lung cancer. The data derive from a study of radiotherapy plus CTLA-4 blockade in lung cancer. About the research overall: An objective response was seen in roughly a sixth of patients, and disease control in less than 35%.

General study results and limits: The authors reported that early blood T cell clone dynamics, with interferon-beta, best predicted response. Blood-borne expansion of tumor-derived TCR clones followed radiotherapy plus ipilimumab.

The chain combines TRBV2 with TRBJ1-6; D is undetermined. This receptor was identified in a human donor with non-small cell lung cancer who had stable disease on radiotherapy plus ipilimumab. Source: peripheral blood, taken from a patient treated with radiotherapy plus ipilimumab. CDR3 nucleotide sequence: TGTGCCAGCAGTCCGTTATATTCACCCCTCCACTTT. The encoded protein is CASSPLYSPLHF.